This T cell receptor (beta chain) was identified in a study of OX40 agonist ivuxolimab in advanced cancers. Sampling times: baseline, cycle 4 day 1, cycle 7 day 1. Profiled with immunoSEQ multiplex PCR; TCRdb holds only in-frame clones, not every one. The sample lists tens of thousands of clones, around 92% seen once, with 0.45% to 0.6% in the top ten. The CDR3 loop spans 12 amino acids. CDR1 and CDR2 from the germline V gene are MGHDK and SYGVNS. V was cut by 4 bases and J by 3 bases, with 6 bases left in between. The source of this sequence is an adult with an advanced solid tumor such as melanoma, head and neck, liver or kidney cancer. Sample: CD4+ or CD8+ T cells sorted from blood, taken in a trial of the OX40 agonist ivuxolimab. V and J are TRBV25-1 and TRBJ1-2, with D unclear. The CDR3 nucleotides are TGTGCCAGCAGTGGGTCAGACTATGGCTACACCTTC. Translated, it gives CASSGSDYGYTF.